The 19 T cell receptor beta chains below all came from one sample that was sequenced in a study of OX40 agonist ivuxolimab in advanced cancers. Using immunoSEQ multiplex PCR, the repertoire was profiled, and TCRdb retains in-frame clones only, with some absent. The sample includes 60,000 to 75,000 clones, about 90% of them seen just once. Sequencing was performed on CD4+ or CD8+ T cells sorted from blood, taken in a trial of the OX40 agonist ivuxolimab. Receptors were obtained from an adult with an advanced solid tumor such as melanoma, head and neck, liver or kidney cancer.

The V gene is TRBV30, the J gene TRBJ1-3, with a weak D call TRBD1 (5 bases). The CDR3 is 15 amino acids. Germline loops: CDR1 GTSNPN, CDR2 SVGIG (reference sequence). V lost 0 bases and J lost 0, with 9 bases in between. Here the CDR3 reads CAWSVGTNSGNTIYF. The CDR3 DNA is TGTGCCTGGAGTGTAGGGACGAACTCTGGAAACACCATATATTTT.

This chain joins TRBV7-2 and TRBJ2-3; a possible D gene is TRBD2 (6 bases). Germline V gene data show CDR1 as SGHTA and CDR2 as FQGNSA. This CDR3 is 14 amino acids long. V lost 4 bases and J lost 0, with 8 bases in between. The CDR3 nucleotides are TGTGCCAGCAGCTGGGGACTTAGCACAGATACGCAGTATTTT. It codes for CASSWGLSTDTQYF.

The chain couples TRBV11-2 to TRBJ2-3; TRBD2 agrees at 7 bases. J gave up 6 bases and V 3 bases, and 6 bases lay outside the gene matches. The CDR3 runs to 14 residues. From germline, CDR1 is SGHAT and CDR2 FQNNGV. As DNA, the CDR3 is TGTGCCAGCAGCTTCGGGAGGCGGATTGATACGCAGTATTTT. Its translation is CASSFGRRIDTQYF.

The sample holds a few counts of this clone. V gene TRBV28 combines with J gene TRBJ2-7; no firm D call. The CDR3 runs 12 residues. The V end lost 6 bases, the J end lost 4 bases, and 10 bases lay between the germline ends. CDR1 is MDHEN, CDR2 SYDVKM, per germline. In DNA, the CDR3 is TGTGCCAGCAGCCAGACCGTGTACGAGCAGTACTTC. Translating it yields CASSQTVYEQYF.

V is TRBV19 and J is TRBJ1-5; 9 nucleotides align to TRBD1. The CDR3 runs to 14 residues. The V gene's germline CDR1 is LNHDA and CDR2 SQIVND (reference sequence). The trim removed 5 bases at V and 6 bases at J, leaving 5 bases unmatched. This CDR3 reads CASSPIQGAQPQHF. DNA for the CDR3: TGTGCCAGTAGTCCGATACAGGGGGCTCAGCCCCAGCATTTT.

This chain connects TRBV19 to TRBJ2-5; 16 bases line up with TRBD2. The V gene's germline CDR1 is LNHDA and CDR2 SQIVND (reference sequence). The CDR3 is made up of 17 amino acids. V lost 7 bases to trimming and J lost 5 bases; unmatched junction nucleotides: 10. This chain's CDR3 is CASKPGLAGGPRETQYF. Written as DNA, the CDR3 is TGTGCCAGTAAACCGGGACTAGCGGGAGGGCCCCGTGAGACCCAGTACTTC.

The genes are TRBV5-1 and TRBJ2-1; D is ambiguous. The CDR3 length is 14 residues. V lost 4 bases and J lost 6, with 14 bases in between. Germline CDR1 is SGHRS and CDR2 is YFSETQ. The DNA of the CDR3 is TGCGCCAGCAGCCTCGATAGCCTCCCCAATGAGCAGTTCTTC. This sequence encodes CASSLDSLPNEQFF.

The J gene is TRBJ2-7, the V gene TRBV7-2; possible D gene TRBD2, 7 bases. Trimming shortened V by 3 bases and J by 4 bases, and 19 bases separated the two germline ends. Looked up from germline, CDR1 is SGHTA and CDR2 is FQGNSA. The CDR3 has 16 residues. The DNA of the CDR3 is TGTGCCAGCAGCTTGGGGGCGGCGGGAGTCGGGTACGAGCAGTACTTC. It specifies CASSLGAAGVGYEQYF.

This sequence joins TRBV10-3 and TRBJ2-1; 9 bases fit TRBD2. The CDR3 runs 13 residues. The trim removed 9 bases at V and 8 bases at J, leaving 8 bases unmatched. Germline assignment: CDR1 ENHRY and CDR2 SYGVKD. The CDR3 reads CAITMVAGDEQFF. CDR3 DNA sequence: TGTGCCATTACCATGGTAGCGGGAGATGAGCAGTTCTTC.

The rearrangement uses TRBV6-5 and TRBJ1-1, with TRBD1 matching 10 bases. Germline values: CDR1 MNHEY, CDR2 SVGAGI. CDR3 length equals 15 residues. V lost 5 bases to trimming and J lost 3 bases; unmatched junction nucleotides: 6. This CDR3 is CASSPQGQGYTEAFF. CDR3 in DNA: TGTGCCAGCAGTCCCCAGGGACAGGGGTACACTGAAGCTTTCTTT.

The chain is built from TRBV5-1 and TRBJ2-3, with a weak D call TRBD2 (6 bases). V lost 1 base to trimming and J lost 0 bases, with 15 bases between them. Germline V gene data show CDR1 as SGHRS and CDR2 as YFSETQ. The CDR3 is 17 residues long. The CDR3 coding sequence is TGCGCCAGCAGCTTGTTGGGCGTGGCGGGAAGCACAGATACGCAGTATTTT. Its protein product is CASSLLGVAGSTDTQYF.

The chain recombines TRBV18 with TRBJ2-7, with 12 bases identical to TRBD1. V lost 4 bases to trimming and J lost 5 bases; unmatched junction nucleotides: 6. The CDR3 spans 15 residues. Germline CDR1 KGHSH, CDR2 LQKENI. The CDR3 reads CASSLSGQGAHEQYF. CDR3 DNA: TGTGCCAGCTCACTTTCGGGACAGGGGGCCCACGAGCAGTACTTC.

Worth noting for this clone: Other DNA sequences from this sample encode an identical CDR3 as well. CDR3 DNA: TGCGCCAGCAGTGACCTTACCTCCACAGATACGCAGTATTTT. As protein: CASSDLTSTDTQYF. The rearrangement joins TRBV10-1 to TRBJ2-3; D ambiguous. The ends were cut back, 3 bases at V and 2 bases at J, with 9 bases in the middle. The CDR3 sequence is 14 residues long. Germline lookup yields CDR1 WNHNN and CDR2 SYGVQD (reference sequence).

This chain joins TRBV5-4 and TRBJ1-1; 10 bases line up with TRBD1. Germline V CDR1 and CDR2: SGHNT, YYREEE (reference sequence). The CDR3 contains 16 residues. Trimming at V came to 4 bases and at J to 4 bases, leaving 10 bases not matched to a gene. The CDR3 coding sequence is TGTGCCAGCAGCGCATCCCTCGGACAGGGGGGCACTGAAGCTTTCTTT. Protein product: CASSASLGQGGTEAFF. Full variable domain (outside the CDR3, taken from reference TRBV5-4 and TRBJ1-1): ETGVTQSPTHLIKTRGQQVTLRCSSQSGHNTVSWYQQALGQGPQFIFQYYREEENGRGNFPPRFSGLQFPNYSSELNVNALELDDSALYLCASSASLGQGGTEAFFGQGTRLTVV.

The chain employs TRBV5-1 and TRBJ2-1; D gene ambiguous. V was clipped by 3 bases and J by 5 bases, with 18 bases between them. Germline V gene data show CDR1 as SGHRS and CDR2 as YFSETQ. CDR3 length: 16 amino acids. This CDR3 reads CASSSGTGSRDNEQFF. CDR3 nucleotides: TGCGCCAGCAGCTCAGGTACCGGGTCCCGGGACAATGAGCAGTTCTTC. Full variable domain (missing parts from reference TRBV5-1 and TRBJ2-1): KAGVTQTPRYLIKTRGQQVTLSCSPISGHRSVSWYQQTPGQGLQFLFEYFSETQRNKGNFPGRFSGRQFSNSRSEMNVSTLELGDSALYLCASSSGTGSRDNEQFFGPGTRLTVL.

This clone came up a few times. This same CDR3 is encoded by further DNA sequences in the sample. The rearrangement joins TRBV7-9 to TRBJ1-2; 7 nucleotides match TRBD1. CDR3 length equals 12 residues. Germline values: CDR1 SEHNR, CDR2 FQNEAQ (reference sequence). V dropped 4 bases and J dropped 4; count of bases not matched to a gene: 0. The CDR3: CASSSGGYGYTF. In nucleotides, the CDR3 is TGTGCCAGCAGCTCAGGGGGCTATGGCTACACCTTC.

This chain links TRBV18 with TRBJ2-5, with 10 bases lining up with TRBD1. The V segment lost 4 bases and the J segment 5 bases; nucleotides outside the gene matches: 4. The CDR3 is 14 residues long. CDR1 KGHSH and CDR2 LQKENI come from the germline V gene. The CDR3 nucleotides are TGTGCCAGCTCACAACTGGACAGGGGGGAGACCCAGTACTTC. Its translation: CASSQLDRGETQYF.

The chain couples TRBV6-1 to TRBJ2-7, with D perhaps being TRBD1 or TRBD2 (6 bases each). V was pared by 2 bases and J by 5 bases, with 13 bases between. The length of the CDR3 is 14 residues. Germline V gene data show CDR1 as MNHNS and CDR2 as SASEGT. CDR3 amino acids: CASSERGTLHEQYF. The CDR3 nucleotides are TGTGCCAGCAGTGAAAGGGGGACTCTTCACGAGCAGTACTTC.

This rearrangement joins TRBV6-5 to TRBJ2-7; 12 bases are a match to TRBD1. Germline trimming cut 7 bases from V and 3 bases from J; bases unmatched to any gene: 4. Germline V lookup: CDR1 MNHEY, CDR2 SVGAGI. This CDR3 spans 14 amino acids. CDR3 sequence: CASTRDRGRYEQYF. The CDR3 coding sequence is TGTGCCAGCACTAGGGACAGGGGGCGCTACGAGCAGTACTTC.